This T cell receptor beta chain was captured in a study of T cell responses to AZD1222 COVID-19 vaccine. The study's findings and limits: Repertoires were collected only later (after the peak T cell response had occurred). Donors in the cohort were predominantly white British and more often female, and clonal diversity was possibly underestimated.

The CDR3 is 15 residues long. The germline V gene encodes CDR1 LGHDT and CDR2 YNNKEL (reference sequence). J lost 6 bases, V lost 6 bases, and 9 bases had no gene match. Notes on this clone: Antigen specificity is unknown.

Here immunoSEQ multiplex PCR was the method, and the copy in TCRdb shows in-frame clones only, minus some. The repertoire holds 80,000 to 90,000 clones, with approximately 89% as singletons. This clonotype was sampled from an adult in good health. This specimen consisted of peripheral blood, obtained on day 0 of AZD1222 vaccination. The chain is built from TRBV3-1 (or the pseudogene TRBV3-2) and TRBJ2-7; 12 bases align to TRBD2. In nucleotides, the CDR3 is TGTGCCAGCAGAGAACAGGGACTAGCGGGCGCCGAGCAGTACTTC. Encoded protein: CASREQGLAGAEQYF.